These 18 T cell receptor beta chains were sequenced from one sample in a study of T-cell reconstitution after alpha-beta-depleted transplantation in children. The TCRbeta library was prepared with unique molecular identifiers. From the PCR reads, TCRdb called clonotypes with MiXCR, one entry per CDR3 protein. The repertoire consists of roughly 300,000 distinct CDR3 sequences, with about 9.4% occurring once and the leading ten covering 2% to 3%. The sample here was PBMCs from the stem cell graft donor, taken from the stem cell graft. The receptors here all came from a human donor who donated a stem cell graft to a child with acute lymphoblastic leukemia.

The table lists this clonotype with a few counts. The genes are TRBV19 and TRBJ1-1, with no clear D. Germline assignment: CDR1 LNHDA and CDR2 SQIVND (reference sequence). The CDR3 has 17 amino acids. The germline V and J ends were trimmed by 7 bases and 1 base, with 22 bases remaining between them. The CDR3 protein is CASTQLGKGSGNTEAFF. The CDR3 DNA reads TGTGCCAGTACCCAACTTGGGAAGGGCTCGGGGAACACTGAAGCTTTCTTT.

This clonotype was recorded at least ten times. The chain carries TRBV10-3 and TRBJ2-3, with TRBD2 matching 7 bases. The CDR3 runs 15 residues. With 3 bases clipped from V and 5 bases from J, the junction kept 8 bases outside the gene matches. CDR1 and CDR2 from the germline V gene are ENHRY and SYGVKD. In DNA, the CDR3 is TGTGCCATCAGTGATGGCGGGAGCGTCGGAGATACGCAGTATTTT. Its translation: CAISDGGSVGDTQYF.

This clonotype was picked up a small number of times. V and J are TRBV5-1 and TRBJ2-3; D possibly corresponds to TRBD2 (6 bases). The germline CDR1 and CDR2 sequences are SGHRS and YFSETQ. Trimming pared 4 bases from V and 6 bases from J, leaving 15 bases between. The CDR3 spans 14 residues. The CDR3 sequence is CASSHSGYLDTQYF. The DNA of the CDR3 is TGCGCCAGCAGCCATAGCGGATACCTTGATACGCAGTATTTT.

This clonotype turned up a few times. CDR3 sequence reads: CAISEPTGTVNTGELFF. The DNA for the CDR3 is TGTGCCATCAGTGAGCCCACCGGGACGGTGAACACCGGGGAGCTGTTTTTT. The chain couples TRBV10-3 to TRBJ2-2; the D gene could be TRBD1 or TRBD2 (5 bases each). The V gene lost 2 bases and the J gene lost 1 base, with 14 bases spanning the gap. In germline, CDR1 is ENHRY, CDR2 SYGVKD. The CDR3 has 17 amino acids.

The chain combines TRBV12-3 or TRBV12-4 with TRBJ2-1; no definite D call. CDR3 size: 14 residues. Trimming left V 3 bases short and J 3 bases short, with 9 bases between. The CDR3 DNA sequence: TGTGCCAGCAGTTTTCGCGGAGACTACAATGAGCAGTTCTTC. Protein: CASSFRGDYNEQFF.

This clonotype showed up many times. This chain links TRBV12-3 or TRBV12-4 with TRBJ1-1; TRBD1 matches 7 bases. CDR3 length: 15 residues. V was clipped by 3 bases and J by 4 bases; unmatched bases: 8. The CDR3 here is CASSFLFGDSTEAFF. Written as DNA, the CDR3 is TGTGCCAGCAGTTTTTTGTTCGGGGACAGCACTGAAGCTTTCTTT.

This clonotype was picked up a small number of times. The CDR3 sequence: CASSVQGGDYEQYF. Written as DNA, the CDR3 is TGTGCCAGCAGCGTTCAGGGAGGGGACTACGAGCAGTACTTC. The chain has TRBV7-2 and TRBJ2-7, with 7 nucleotides matching TRBD2. The germline V gene has CDR1 SGHTA and CDR2 FQGNSA. J gave up 3 bases and V 5 bases, and 7 bases lay outside the gene matches. The CDR3 sequence is 14 residues long.

This rearrangement joins TRBV2 to TRBJ2-1; no definite D call. Trimming took 6 bases from V and 5 from J, leaving 14 bases between them. There are 14 residues in the CDR3. Germline V CDR1 and CDR2: SNHLY, FYNNEI. The CDR3 is CASSPWKTNNEQFF. The CDR3 DNA reads as TGTGCCAGCAGCCCGTGGAAAACCAACAATGAGCAGTTCTTC.

The gene calls are TRBV7-2 and TRBJ2-7; 8 nucleotides line up with TRBD2. V gave up 7 bases and J gave up 2 bases; unmatched junction bases: 7. The CDR3 runs 14 residues. Germline-derived CDR1 and CDR2 are SGHTA and FQGNSA. The CDR3, as DNA: TGTGCCAGCACCCTGACTAGCGAGGCCTACGAGCAGTACTTC. Its protein product is CASTLTSEAYEQYF.

Only a few counts were recorded for this clonotype. The gene calls are TRBV5-6 and TRBJ2-3; D is unclear. Germline V gene lookup returns CDR1 SGHDT and CDR2 YYEEEE. The CDR3 is 16 amino acids. V lost 5 bases and J lost 3, with 19 bases in between. The CDR3 nucleotides read TGTGCCAGCAGGGGTTTTGGGGTTGTGAGTACAGATACGCAGTATTTT. Translating it yields CASRGFGVVSTDTQYF.

This clonotype has a count of ten or more. This chain joins TRBV18 and TRBJ2-7; TRBD2 aligns across 8 bases. The CDR3 is 14 residues long. Germline V gene lookup returns CDR1 KGHSH and CDR2 LQKENI. V was clipped by 5 bases and J by 4 bases; unmatched bases: 7. CDR3 nucleotide sequence: TGTGCCAGCTCATTAGAAGCGGGAGCTTACGAGCAGTACTTC. Translation: CASSLEAGAYEQYF.

The chain employs TRBV9 and TRBJ2-1; TRBD1 aligns across 9 bases. The CDR3 spans 17 residues. Germline trimming cut 0 bases from V and 0 bases from J; bases unmatched to any gene: 4. CDR1 and CDR2 (germline): SGDLS, YYNGEE. CDR3 residues: CASSVALTGGSYNEQFF. CDR3 DNA sequence: TGTGCCAGCAGCGTAGCTTTGACAGGGGGCTCCTACAATGAGCAGTTCTTC.

This clonotype was seen more than once but under ten times. The chain uses TRBV20-1 and TRBJ1-2; a possible D gene is TRBD1 (5 bases). The V gene's germline CDR1 is DFQATT and CDR2 SNEGSKA (reference sequence). The CDR3 has 12 residues. CDR3 sequence reads: CGGGGTNYGYTF. CDR3 sequence (DNA): TGCGGGGGTGGTGGAACTAACTATGGCTACACCTTC.

The V gene is TRBV7-8, the J gene TRBJ1-5; TRBD1 is a possible D gene (5 bases). Per germline, CDR1 SGHVS and CDR2 FQNEAQ. V lost 0 bases and J 5 bases, leaving 5 bases between the germline ends. The CDR3 has 13 amino acids. This CDR3 is CASSLAGDQPQHF. CDR3 coding DNA: TGTGCCAGCAGCTTAGCAGGGGATCAGCCCCAGCATTTT. Based on the CDR3 plus reference TRBV7-8 and TRBJ1-5, the full variable domain is GAGVSQSPRYKVAKRGQDVALRCDPISGHVSLFWYQQALGQGPEFLTYFQNEAQLDKSGLPSDRFFAERPEGSVSTLKIQRTQQEDSAVYLCASSLAGDQPQHFGDGTRLSIL.

This chain joins TRBV24-1 and TRBJ2-2; no definite D call. Trimming removed 5 bases from V and 6 bases from J, with 12 bases in between. Germline loops: CDR1 KGHDR, CDR2 SFDVKD. CDR3 length equals 14 residues. CDR3 in DNA: TGTGCCACCAGTGTTGCTAGTTTCTCCGGGGAGCTGTTTTTT. Encoded protein: CATSVASFSGELFF.

This clonotype has a handful of counts. V usage is TRBV29-1 and J usage is TRBJ2-7; D possibly corresponds to TRBD2 (5 bases). V shed 5 bases and J shed 0 bases, with 17 bases lying between them. CDR3 size: 15 residues. Germline V CDR1 and CDR2: SQVTM, ANQGSEA. The CDR3, as DNA: TGCAGCGTTCTACTTGGCCTTACTAGCTCCTACGAGCAGTACTTC. Translated, it gives CSVLLGLTSSYEQYF.

This clonotype was counted a few times. The J gene is TRBJ2-3, the V gene TRBV2; perhaps TRBD2 as D (5 bases). There are 12 residues in the CDR3. V lost 6 bases, J lost 2 bases, and 6 bases lay in between. Per germline, CDR1 SNHLY and CDR2 FYNNEI. The CDR3 DNA sequence: TGTGCCAGCAGACGGGACACAGATACGCAGTATTTT. It translates to CASRRDTDTQYF.

This chain's CDR3 is CASSWRSAGGSPSPLHF. CDR3 coding DNA: TGTGCCAGCAGCTGGAGGTCGGCCGGGGGATCCCCTTCACCCCTCCACTTT. The chain has TRBV5-8 and TRBJ1-6; D is perhaps TRBD1 (5 bases). V was clipped by 3 bases and J by 9 bases, with 22 bases between them. This CDR3 comprises 17 residues. Germline-derived CDR1 and CDR2 are SGHTS and YDEGEE.